This T cell receptor beta chain was identified in a study of Ad26.COV2.S vaccination and SARS-CoV-2 variants (dated by TCRdb to about 2021). The study in broad terms: Donors in the vaccine arm were drawn from COV1001, a multicentre, randomized, double-blind, placebo-controlled phase I-IIa trial testing Ad26.COV2.S in healthy adults. Ad26.COV2.S was administered intramuscularly at 5 x 10^10 or 1 x 10^11 viral particles, either as a single shot or as two shots given 56 days apart. The specificity and breadth of SARS-CoV-2-reactive T cell receptors after Ad26.COV2.S vaccination were assessed by TCRbeta repertoire sequencing. The TCR-sequenced set comprised approximately 32 samples: about 19 Ad26.COV2.S vaccine recipients, 5 placebo recipients and 8 SARS-CoV-2 convalescent individuals. Participants in the trial were split at random into five groups of five each, receiving low-dose or high-dose Ad26.COV2.S once or twice, or else placebo on both occasions. Investigators did not know the trial group allocation while performing experiments and assessing outcomes.

In regard to this clone: What antigen it recognizes has not been identified. There are no base qualities to consult, and no much larger clone falls within one base.

V sheds 6 bases and J sheds 4 bases, leaving 11 bases between their ends. From the cysteine up to the phenylalanine, the CDR3 has a length of 13 residues. Kept here is only the CDR3 DNA, which spans 39 bases and is read in frame from base 1. The germline V gene (reference sequence) provides CDR1 LGHDT and CDR2 YNNKEL. The immunoSEQ Assay was used to sequence TCRbeta CDR3 regions. After extraction, genomic DNA underwent amplification by bias-controlled multiplex PCR, followed by high-throughput sequencing. Regarding the original processing steps: To quantify the absolute abundance of each unique TCRbeta CDR3 region, sequences were collapsed and filtered. T cell fraction was estimated by normalizing TCRbeta template counts to usable DNA, which was measured by amplifying reference genes present in all nucleated cells. Repertoire TCRs were annotated as SARS-CoV-2-specific by exact matching of V gene, CDR3 amino acid sequence and J gene to a known reactive TCR set. The reference SARS-CoV-2 TCR set was derived from MIRA and filtered for enrichment in COVID-19-positive ImmuneCODE repertoires, a step that removed public or cross-reactive TCRs. Using the MIRA antigens, annotated TCRs were further analysed by specific ORF or by position within an ORF. Depth was the summed frequency of annotated unique rearrangements, while breadth was defined as annotated unique rearrangements over total unique productive rearrangements. Two-sided Wilcoxon rank-sum tests were used to compare TCR breadth between groups. Imported from immuneACCESS, the table was reduced by TCRdb to in-frame sequences with V and J called. These copies leave out some clones; in studies compared against another copy, an unresolved V gene accounts for under half, and the cause of the remainder is not known. The V and J calls and clone size come from that table; D and trimming were worked out from the DNA. The sample yields about 440,000 clones; 90% were counted once. The ten largest clones take up under 4.5% of the sample.

What the authors observed across the whole study: Ad26.COV2.S recipients had higher spike-specific TCR breadth than placebo recipients (P = 0.0014). According to the authors, total T cell responses may have been underestimated by the TCR breadth and depth analyses. After vaccination, substantial breadth of spike-specific CD8+ and CD4+ T cell responses was reported. Comparable non-spike TCR breadth was observed between vaccine and placebo recipients, consistent with only spike being contained in the vaccine. Comparing responses between vaccine doses or regimens was not something the study was powered to do.

The treatment or condition label, read with the paper, signifies: around 19 received Ad26.COV2.S at low or high dose, single or two shots; several received placebo; per-sample allocation not given. Repertoires of vaccine and placebo recipients were sequenced from samples collected on day 63 after the first injection. Cohort 1b enrolled fewer than 30 adults aged 18-55 years at a single site in Boston, USA, between 29 July and 7 August 2020. Ad26.COV2.S was a replication-incompetent adenovirus type 26 vector expressing a prefusion-stabilized SARS-CoV-2 spike protein from the original Wuhan strain. Sequencing used peripheral blood, obtained in a trial of Ad26.COV2.S vaccine versus placebo. The sequence came from a person aged 18 to 65 who received the Ad26.COV2.S COVID-19 vaccine or a placebo. The chain is assembled from TRBV3-1 (or the pseudogene TRBV3-2) and TRBJ2-3, with the identity of the D gene unclear. The nucleotide sequence is TGTGCCAGCAGTCTCCTCGGCGCAGATACGCAGTATTTT. The resulting protein is CASSLLGADTQYF.